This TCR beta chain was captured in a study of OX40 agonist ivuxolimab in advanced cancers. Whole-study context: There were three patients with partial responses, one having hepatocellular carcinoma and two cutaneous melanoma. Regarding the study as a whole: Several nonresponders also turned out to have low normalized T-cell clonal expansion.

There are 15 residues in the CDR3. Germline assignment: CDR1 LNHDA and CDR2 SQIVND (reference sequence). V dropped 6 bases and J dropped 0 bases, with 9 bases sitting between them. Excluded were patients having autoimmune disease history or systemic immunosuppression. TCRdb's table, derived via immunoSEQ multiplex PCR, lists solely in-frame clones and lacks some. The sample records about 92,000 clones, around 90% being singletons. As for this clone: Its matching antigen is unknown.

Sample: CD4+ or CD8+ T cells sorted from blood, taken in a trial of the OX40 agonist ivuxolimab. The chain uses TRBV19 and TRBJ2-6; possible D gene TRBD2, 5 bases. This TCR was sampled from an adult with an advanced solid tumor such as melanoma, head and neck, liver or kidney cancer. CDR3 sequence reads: CASSRLASGANVLTF. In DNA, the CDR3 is TGTGCCAGTAGCCGCCTAGCCTCTGGGGCCAACGTCCTGACTTTC.